This TCR beta chain was documented in a study of cytomegalovirus exposure and HLA in healthy donors. Trimming cost V 9 bases and J 6 bases; bases outside gene matches: 6. Looked up from germline, CDR1 is LNHDA and CDR2 is SQIVND (reference sequence). The length of the CDR3 is 13 residues. Study results and caveats: Associated with cytomegalovirus, according to the listing, were fewer than 200 TCR beta chains.

Using immunoSEQ multiplex PCR, the repertoire was profiled, and TCRdb retains in-frame clones only, with some absent. The top ten clones hold roughly 3.2% of a sample with 70,000 to 80,000 clones, about 94% of them seen once. As to this clone: What it binds is not known.

The sequence was collected from a young woman in good health and CMV-seropositive. The chain uses TRBV19 and TRBJ1-5; 9 positions agree with TRBD1. The sequenced material came from PBMCs. The CDR3 region has the DNA TGTGCCAGCACCGGGACAGGGAGTCAGCCCCAGCATTTT. Its translation: CASTGTGSQPQHF.